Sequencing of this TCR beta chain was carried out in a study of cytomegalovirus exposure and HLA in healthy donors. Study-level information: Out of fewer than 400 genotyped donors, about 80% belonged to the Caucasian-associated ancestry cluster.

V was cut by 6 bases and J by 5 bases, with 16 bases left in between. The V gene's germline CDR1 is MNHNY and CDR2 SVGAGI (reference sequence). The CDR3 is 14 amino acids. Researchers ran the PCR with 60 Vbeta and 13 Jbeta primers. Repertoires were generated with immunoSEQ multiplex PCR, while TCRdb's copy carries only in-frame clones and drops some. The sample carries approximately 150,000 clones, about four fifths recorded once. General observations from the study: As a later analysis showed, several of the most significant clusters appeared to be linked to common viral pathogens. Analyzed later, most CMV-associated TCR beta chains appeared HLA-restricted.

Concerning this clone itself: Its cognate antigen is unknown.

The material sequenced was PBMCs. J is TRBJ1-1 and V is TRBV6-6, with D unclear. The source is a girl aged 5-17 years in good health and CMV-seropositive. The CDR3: CASSSLNPGTEAFF. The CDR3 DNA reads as TGTGCCAGCAGCTCACTTAACCCGGGGACTGAAGCTTTCTTT.